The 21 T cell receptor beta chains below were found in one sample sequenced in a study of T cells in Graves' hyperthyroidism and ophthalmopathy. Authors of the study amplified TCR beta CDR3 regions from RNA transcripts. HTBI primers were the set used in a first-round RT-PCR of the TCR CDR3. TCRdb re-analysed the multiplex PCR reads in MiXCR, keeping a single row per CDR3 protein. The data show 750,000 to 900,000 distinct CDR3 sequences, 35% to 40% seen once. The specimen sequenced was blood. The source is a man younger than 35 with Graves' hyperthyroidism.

This CDR3 is CSAAIGNSGANVLTF. CDR3 coding DNA: TGCAGTGCTGCCATAGGAAACTCTGGGGCCAACGTCCTGACTTTC. This chain uses TRBV20-1 with TRBJ2-6, with no clear D. Trimming left V 5 bases short and J 0 bases short, with 11 bases between. The CDR3 spans 15 residues. CDR1 is DFQATT, CDR2 SNEGSKA, per germline (reference sequence).

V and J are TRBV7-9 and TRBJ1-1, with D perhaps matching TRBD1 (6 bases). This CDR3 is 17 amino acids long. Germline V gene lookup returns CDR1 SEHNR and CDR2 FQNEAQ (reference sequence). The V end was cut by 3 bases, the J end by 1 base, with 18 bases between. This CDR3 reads CASSLIWDNTRNTEAFF. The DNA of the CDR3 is TGTGCCAGCAGCTTGATTTGGGACAACACACGGAACACTGAAGCTTTCTTT. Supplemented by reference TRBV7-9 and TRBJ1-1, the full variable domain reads DTGVSQNPRHKITKRGQNVTFRCDPISEHNRLYWYRQTLGQGPEFLTYFQNEAQLEKSRLLSDRFSAERPKGSFSTLEIQRTEQGDSAMYLCASSLIWDNTRNTEAFFGQGTRLTVV.

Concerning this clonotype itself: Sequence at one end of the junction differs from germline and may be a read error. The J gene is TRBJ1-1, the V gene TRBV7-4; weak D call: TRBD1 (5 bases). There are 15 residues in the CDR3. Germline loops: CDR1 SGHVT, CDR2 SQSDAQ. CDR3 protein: CASRRGEALRTETFF. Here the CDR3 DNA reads TGTGCCAGCAGGCGGGGGGAGGCACTGAGGACTGAAACTTTCTTT. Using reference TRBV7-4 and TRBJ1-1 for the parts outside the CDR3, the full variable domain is GAGVSQSPRYKVAKRGRDVALRCDSISGHVTLYWYRQTLGQGSEVLTYSQSDAQRDKSGRPSGRFSAERPERSVSTLKIQRTEQGDSAVYLCASRRGEALRTETFFGQGTRLTVV.

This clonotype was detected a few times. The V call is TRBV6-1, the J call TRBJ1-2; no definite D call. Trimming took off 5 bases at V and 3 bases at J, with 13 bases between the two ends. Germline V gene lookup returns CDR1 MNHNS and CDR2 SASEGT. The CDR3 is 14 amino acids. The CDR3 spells CASSYDVRHYGYTF. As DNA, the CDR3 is TGTGCCAGCAGTTACGACGTTAGGCACTATGGCTACACCTTC.

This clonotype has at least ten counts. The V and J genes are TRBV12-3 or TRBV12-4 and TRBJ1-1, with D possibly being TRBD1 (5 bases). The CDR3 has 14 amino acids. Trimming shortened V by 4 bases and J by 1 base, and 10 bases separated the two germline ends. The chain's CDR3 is CASSWGGSNTEAFF. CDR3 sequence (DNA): TGTGCCAGCAGTTGGGGCGGATCGAACACTGAAGCTTTCTTT.

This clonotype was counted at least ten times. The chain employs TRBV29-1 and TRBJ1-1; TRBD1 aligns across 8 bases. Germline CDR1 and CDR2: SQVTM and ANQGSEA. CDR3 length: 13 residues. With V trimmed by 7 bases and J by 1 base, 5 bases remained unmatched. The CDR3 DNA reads TGCAGCGCTTGGACAGGGCGGAACACTGAAGCTTTCTTT. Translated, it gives CSAWTGRNTEAFF.

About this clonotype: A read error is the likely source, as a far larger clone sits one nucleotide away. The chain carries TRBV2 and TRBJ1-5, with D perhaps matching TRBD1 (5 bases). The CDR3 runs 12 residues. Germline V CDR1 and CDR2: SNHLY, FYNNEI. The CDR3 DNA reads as TGTGCCAGCCAAGGGGTTAATCAGCCCCGGCATTTT. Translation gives CASQGVNQPRHF.

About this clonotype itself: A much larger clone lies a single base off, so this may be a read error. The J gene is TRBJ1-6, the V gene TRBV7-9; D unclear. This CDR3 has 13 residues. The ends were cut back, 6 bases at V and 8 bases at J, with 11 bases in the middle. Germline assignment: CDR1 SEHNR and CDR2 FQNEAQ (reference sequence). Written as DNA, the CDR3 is TGTGCCAGCAGTCGGGCCGGGGATTCACCCCTCCACTTT. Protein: CASSRAGDSPLHF.

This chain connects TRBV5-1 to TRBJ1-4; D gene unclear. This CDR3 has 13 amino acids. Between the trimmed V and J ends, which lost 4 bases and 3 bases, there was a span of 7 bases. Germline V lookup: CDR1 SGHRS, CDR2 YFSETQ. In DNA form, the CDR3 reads TGCGCCAGCAGCCGGGCCCCTAATGAAAAACTGTTTTTT. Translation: CASSRAPNEKLFF.

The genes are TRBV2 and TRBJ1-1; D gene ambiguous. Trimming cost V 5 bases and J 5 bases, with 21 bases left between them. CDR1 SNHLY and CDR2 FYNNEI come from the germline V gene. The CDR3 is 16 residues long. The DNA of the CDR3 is TGTGCCAGCAGTTACTTTGGAGAAGGGAGGACGACTGAAGCTTTCTTT. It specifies CASSYFGEGRTTEAFF.

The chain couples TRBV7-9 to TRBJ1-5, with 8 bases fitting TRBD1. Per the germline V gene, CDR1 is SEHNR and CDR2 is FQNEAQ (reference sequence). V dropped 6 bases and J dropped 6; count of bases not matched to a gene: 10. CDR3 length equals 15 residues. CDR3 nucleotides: TGTGCCAGCAGTTACGGGACAGGAAATCGTCAGCCCCAGCATTTT. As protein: CASSYGTGNRQPQHF.

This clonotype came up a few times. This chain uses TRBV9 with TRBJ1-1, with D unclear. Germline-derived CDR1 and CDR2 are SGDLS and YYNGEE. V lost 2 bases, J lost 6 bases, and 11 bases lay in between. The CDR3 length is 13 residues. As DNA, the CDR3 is TGTGCCAGCAGCGTCCAAGGTGACGCTGAAGCTTTCTTT. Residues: CASSVQGDAEAFF.

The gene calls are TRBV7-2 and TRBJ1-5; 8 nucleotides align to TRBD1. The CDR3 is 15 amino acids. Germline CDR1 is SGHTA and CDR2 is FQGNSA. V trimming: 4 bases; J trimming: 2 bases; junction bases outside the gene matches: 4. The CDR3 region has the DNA TGTGCCAGCAGCTGGGGGGGACAGGGCAATCAGCCCCAGCATTTT. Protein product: CASSWGGQGNQPQHF.

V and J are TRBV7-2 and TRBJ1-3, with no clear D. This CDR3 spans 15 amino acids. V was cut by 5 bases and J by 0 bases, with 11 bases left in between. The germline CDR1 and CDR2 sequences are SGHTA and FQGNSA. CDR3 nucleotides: TGTGCCAGCAGCCCTTACAGCCTCTCTGGAAACACCATATATTTT. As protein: CASSPYSLSGNTIYF.

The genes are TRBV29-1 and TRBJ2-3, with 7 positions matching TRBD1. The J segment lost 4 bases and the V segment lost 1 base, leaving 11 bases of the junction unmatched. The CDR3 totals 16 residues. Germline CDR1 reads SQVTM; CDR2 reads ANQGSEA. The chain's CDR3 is CSVEGGTERTSDTQYF. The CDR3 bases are TGCAGCGTTGAAGGTGGGACAGAGAGGACCTCAGATACGCAGTATTTT.

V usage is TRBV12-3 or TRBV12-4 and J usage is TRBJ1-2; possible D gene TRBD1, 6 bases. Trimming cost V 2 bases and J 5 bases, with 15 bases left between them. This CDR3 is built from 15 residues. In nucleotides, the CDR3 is TGTGCCAGCAGTTTAAGGGGCAGGGGCCGTTATGGCTACACCTTC. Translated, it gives CASSLRGRGRYGYTF.

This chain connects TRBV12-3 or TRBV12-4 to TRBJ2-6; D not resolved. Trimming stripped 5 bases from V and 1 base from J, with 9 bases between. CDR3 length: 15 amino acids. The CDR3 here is CASSPHVSGANVLTF. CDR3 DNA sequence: TGTGCCAGCAGTCCTCACGTTTCTGGGGCCAACGTCCTGACTTTC.

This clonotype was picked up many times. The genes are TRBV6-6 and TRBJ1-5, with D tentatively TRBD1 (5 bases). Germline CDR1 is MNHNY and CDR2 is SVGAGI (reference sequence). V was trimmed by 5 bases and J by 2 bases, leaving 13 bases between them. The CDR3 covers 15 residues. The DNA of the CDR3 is TGTGCCAGCAGTCCCGCAGCGGGGGGCAATCAGCCCCAGCATTTT. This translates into CASSPAAGGNQPQHF.

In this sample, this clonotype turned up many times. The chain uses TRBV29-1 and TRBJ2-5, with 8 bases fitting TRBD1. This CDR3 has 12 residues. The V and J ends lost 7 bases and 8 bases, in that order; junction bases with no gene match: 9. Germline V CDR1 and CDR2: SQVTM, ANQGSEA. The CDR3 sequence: CSGSTGDSTQYF. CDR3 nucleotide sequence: TGCAGCGGCTCGACAGGGGACAGTACCCAGTACTTC. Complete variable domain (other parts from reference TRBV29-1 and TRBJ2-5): SAVISQKPSRDICQRGTSLTIQCQVDSQVTMMFWYRQQPGQSLTLIATANQGSEATYESGFVIDKFPISRPNLTFSTLTVSNMSPEDSSIYLCSGSTGDSTQYFGPGTRLLVL.

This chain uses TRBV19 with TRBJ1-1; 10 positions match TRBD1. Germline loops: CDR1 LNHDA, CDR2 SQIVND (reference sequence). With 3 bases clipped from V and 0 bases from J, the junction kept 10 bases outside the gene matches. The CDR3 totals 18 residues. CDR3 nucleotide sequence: TGTGCCAGTAGTATCCGGACAGGGGGAATTGCAATGAACACTGAAGCTTTCTTT. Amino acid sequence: CASSIRTGGIAMNTEAFF. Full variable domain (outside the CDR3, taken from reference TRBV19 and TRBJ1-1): DGGITQSPKYLFRKEGQNVTLSCEQNLNHDAMYWYRQDPGQGLRLIYYSQIVNDFQKGDIAEGYSVSREKKESFPLTVTSAQKNPTAFYLCASSIRTGGIAMNTEAFFGQGTRLTVV.

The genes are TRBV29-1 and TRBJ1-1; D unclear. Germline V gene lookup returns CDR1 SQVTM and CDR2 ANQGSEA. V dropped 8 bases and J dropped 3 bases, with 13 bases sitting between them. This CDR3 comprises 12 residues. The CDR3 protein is CSSREKYTEAFF. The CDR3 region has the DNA TGCAGCAGTAGGGAGAAGTACACTGAAGCTTTCTTT.